This T cell receptor (beta chain) derives from a study of blood T cell repertoires in COVID-19. Study summary: Specimens from acute and convalescent COVID-19 originated in the United States, Italy and Spain. T cells, B-cell-depleted T cells, or PBMCs provided the cDNA or gDNA that served as material.

Clones were read by immunoSEQ multiplex PCR, and TCRdb kept only the in-frame ones, dropping some. Among about 36,000 clones listed, around 90% were seen once. V lost 3 bases to trimming and J lost 1 base, with 12 bases between them. CDR1 KGHSH and CDR2 LQKENI come from the germline V gene. CDR3 length: 15 residues. This TCR derives from a man aged 60-69 years with acute or convalescent COVID-19. The chain recombines TRBV18 with TRBJ1-2; weak D call: TRBD1 (6 bases). Sample: peripheral blood. CDR3 bases: TGTGCCAGCTCACCCACCGAGGACAGTAACTATGGCTACACCTTC. This encodes CASSPTEDSNYGYTF.